This is a list of T cell receptor beta chains from one sample in a study of blood T cell repertoires in COVID-19. Measured with immunoSEQ multiplex PCR; TCRdb has only the in-frame clones, and not every one. This table has about 140,000 clones, about 70% appearing once. The specimen sequenced was peripheral blood. The receptors originated from an elderly man with acute or convalescent COVID-19. CDR3s include the opening cysteine and the closing phenylalanine or tryptophan. D genes are given only for firm matches. Clone size is stated in some rows and not others, as once, few, many or a class when expanded.

j_gene,len,abundance,d_gene,v_gene,CDR3aa,CDR3nt
TRBJ2-1,16,NA,TRBD2,TRBV20-1,CSASVAGRSSYNEQFF,TGCAGTGCTAGTGTAGCGGGGCGGAGCTCCTACAATGAGCAGTTCTTC
TRBJ1-1,13,many,NA,TRBV27,CASSGAGRDEAFF,TGTGCCAGCAGTGGGGCTGGAAGGGATGAAGCTTTCTTT
TRBJ1-1,16,NA,TRBD1,TRBV18,CASSAGTGVSNTEAFF,TGTGCCAGCTCAGCCGGGACAGGAGTTTCGAACACTGAAGCTTTCTTT
TRBJ2-1,12,NA,NA,TRBV5-4,CASRQVGNEQFF,TGTGCCAGCAGGCAGGTGGGCAATGAGCAGTTCTTC
TRBJ2-5,15,NA,NA,TRBV3-1/TRBV3-2,CASSQDTGYWETQYF,TGTGCCAGCAGCCAAGATACGGGATATTGGGAGACCCAGTACTTC
TRBJ1-2,13,NA,TRBD1,TRBV25-1,CASSSTGNYGYTF,TGTGCCAGCAGCTCGACAGGGAACTATGGCTACACCTTC
TRBJ1-2,15,NA,TRBD1,TRBV9,CASSERDRDMYGYTF,TGTGCCAGCAGCGAGAGGGACAGGGATATGTATGGCTACACCTTC
TRBJ2-5,13,NA,TRBD1,TRBV5-1,CASSGQGQETQYF,TGCGCCAGCAGCGGACAGGGGCAAGAGACCCAGTACTTC
TRBJ1-1,15,NA,NA,TRBV3-1/TRBV3-2,CASSHHPGGNTEAFF,TGTGCCAGCAGCCACCACCCCGGGGGGAACACTGAAGCTTTCTTT
TRBJ1-1,15,NA,TRBD1,TRBV6-2/TRBV6-3,CASSYSGQGNAEAFF,TGTGCCAGCAGTTACTCGGGACAGGGAAACGCTGAAGCTTTCTTT
TRBJ1-2,15,NA,TRBD1,TRBV7-6,CASSLGGDRSYGYTF,TGTGCCAGCAGCTTAGGGGGGGACAGATCCTATGGCTACACCTTC
TRBJ1-2,15,NA,TRBD1,TRBV3-1/TRBV3-2,CASSQDYRTGGGYTF,TGTGCCAGCAGCCAAGATTATAGGACAGGGGGTGGCTACACCTTC
TRBJ1-5,15,NA,NA,TRBV4-1,CASSTFAVGGQPQHF,TGCGCCAGCAGCACTTTTGCAGTTGGAGGTCAGCCCCAGCATTTT
TRBJ1-3,13,NA,NA,TRBV28,CATTGWSGNTIYF,TGTGCCACTACAGGGTGGTCTGGAAACACCATATATTTT
TRBJ1-1,15,once,TRBD1,TRBV5-4,CASSFGTGAATEAFF,TGTGCCAGCAGCTTTGGGACAGGGGCGGCCACTGAAGCTTTCTTT
TRBJ1-5,14,NA,NA,TRBV5-5,CASSLDGGYQPQHF,TGTGCCAGCAGCTTGGATGGGGGCTATCAGCCCCAGCATTTT
TRBJ1-2,15,NA,NA,TRBV7-2,CASRRSGGYNYGYTF,TGTGCCAGCCGACGTTCGGGGGGCTATAACTATGGCTACACCTTC
TRBJ1-5,12,NA,NA,TRBV12-3/TRBV12-4,CASRQGNQPQHF,TGTGCCAGCAGGCAGGGCAATCAGCCCCAGCATTTT
TRBJ2-1,16,NA,TRBD1,TRBV10-3,CAIRSPPGQGAGEQFF,TGTGCCATCAGATCTCCGCCGGGACAGGGGGCGGGTGAGCAGTTCTTC
TRBJ2-1,17,NA,TRBD2,TRBV9,CASSVVTSGGSYNEQFF,TGTGCCAGCAGCGTAGTGACTAGCGGGGGCTCCTACAATGAGCAGTTCTTC
TRBJ2-7,11,NA,NA,TRBV20-1,CSARAEGEQYF,TGCAGTGCTAGAGCGGAGGGGGAGCAGTACTTC
TRBJ1-6,14,NA,NA,TRBV13,CASVAGAAGSPLHF,TGTGCCAGCGTGGCGGGGGCGGCGGGTTCACCCCTCCACTTT
TRBJ2-3,14,NA,NA,TRBV9,CASSALRGTDTQYF,TGTGCCAGCAGCGCCCTGCGGGGTACAGATACGCAGTATTTT
TRBJ2-2,15,NA,TRBD1,TRBV28,CASSRGQGITGELFF,TGTGCCAGCAGTCGAGGACAGGGGATCACCGGGGAGCTGTTTTTT
TRBJ2-1,17,NA,TRBD2,TRBV4-1,CASSQFMGSSGGNEQFF,TGCGCCAGCAGCCAATTCATGGGATCTAGCGGGGGAAATGAGCAGTTCTTC
TRBJ2-5,14,NA,NA,TRBV7-2,CASSSDRTQETQYF,TGTGCCAGCAGCTCGGACAGAACCCAAGAGACCCAGTACTTC
TRBJ2-5,14,NA,TRBD1,TRBV5-1,CASSRQGVVETQYF,TGCGCCAGCAGTCGCCAGGGGGTTGTGGAGACCCAGTACTTC
TRBJ2-2,16,NA,TRBD1,TRBV6-6,CASSYPPGQGDGELFF,TGTGCCAGCAGTTACCCGCCGGGACAGGGGGACGGGGAGCTGTTTTTT
TRBJ2-1,12,NA,TRBD2,TRBV6-5,CASSPGLESEFF,TGTGCCAGCAGTCCGGGACTAGAGAGTGAGTTCTTC
TRBJ2-7,15,few,TRBD1,TRBV27,CASSPGTGGAYEQYF,TGTGCCAGCAGTCCCGGGACAGGGGGCGCCTACGAGCAGTACTTC
TRBJ2-7,14,NA,NA,TRBV5-1,CASSDGQTSYEQYF,TGCGCCAGCAGTGATGGACAGACCTCCTACGAGCAGTACTTC
TRBJ2-2,13,NA,NA,TRBV18,CASSQTGSGELFF,TGTGCCAGCTCACAAACAGGGTCCGGGGAGCTGTTTTTT
TRBJ1-1,12,few,NA,TRBV3-1/TRBV3-2,CASSRGWTEAFF,TGTGCCAGCAGCCGGGGCTGGACTGAAGCTTTCTTT
TRBJ2-5,15,NA,TRBD1,TRBV7-9,CASSVRTGEGETQYF,TGTGCCAGCAGCGTCCGGACAGGGGAAGGGGAGACCCAGTACTTC
TRBJ2-5,13,few,NA,TRBV7-3,CASSLMEGETQYF,TGTGCCAGCAGCTTAATGGAGGGAGAGACCCAGTACTTC
TRBJ1-6,19,once,NA,TRBV4-1,CASSQRDGVLRRGNSPLHF,TGCGCCAGCAGCCAGAGGGACGGCGTCTTAAGGAGGGGCAATTCACCCCTCCACTTT
TRBJ2-2,14,NA,TRBD2,TRBV4-3,CASSSGLRTGELFF,TGCGCCAGCAGCTCGGGACTAAGGACCGGGGAGCTGTTTTTT
TRBJ1-2,10,NA,NA,TRBV20-1,CGSSRGGYTF,TGCGGGTCATCTCGGGGGGGCTACACCTTC
TRBJ2-7,13,NA,NA,TRBV9,CASSAWERGEQYF,TGTGCCAGCAGCGCATGGGAGAGAGGCGAGCAGTACTTC
TRBJ1-3,13,many,NA,TRBV28,CASTTQGGNTIYF,TGTGCCAGCACCACCCAGGGTGGAAACACCATATATTTT
TRBJ2-3,18,NA,TRBD1,TRBV15,CATSRDAAGQGSTDTQYF,TGTGCCACCAGCAGAGATGCAGCCGGACAGGGAAGCACAGATACGCAGTATTTT
TRBJ1-4,15,NA,TRBD1,TRBV5-1,CASSPGTGLFEKLFF,TGCGCCAGCAGCCCAGGGACAGGATTATTTGAAAAACTGTTTTTT
TRBJ1-6,12,NA,NA,TRBV6-6,CASRLLNSPLHF,TGTGCCAGCAGACTACTAAATTCACCCCTCCACTTT
TRBJ2-5,16,NA,TRBD2,TRBV7-2,CASSLMGLATQETQYF,TGTGCCAGCAGCTTAATGGGACTAGCGACCCAAGAGACCCAGTACTTC
TRBJ2-1,11,NA,NA,TRBV2,CASSVYNEQFF,TGTGCCAGCAGCGTGTACAATGAGCAGTTCTTC
TRBJ1-2,14,NA,TRBD1,TRBV7-2,CASSFTGVPYGYTF,TGTGCCAGCAGCTTCACAGGGGTTCCCTATGGCTACACCTTC
TRBJ2-7,14,NA,NA,TRBV5-5,CASSLARQGYEQYF,TGTGCCAGCAGCTTGGCCAGGCAGGGCTACGAGCAGTACTTC
TRBJ2-7,15,NA,TRBD1,TRBV28,CASRRDRGRRYEQYF,TGTGCCAGCAGGAGGGACAGGGGGCGCCGGTACGAGCAGTACTTC
TRBJ2-7,14,NA,NA,TRBV2,CASRQEGLTYEQYF,TGTGCCAGCAGACAGGAGGGCCTCACCTACGAGCAGTACTTC
TRBJ2-7,15,NA,TRBD1,TRBV6-5,CAITRTGTGIDEQYF,TGTGCCATCACGAGAACCGGGACAGGGATAGACGAGCAGTACTTC
TRBJ1-1,12,few,TRBD1,TRBV12-3/TRBV12-4,CASSFGDPGGSF,TGTGCCAGCAGTTTTGGGGACCCAGGGGGCTCTTTT
TRBJ2-1,16,NA,NA,TRBV11-1,CASSLEAGFSYNEQFF,TGTGCCAGCAGCTTAGAGGCGGGCTTCTCCTACAATGAGCAGTTCTTC
TRBJ2-7,14,NA,TRBD2,TRBV28,CASLTSGASSEQYF,TGTGCCAGCCTGACTAGCGGTGCCTCGAGCGAGCAGTACTTC
TRBJ2-7,14,NA,TRBD1,TRBV6-5,CATLSGTGSYEQYF,TGTGCCACCCTCTCCGGGACAGGTAGCTACGAGCAGTACTTC
TRBJ2-2,14,NA,TRBD1,TRBV2,CATLKQGYTGELFF,TGTGCCACCTTAAAACAGGGGTACACCGGGGAGCTGTTTTTT
TRBJ1-2,13,NA,NA,TRBV6-2/TRBV6-3,CASSPVPNYGYTF,TGTGCCAGCAGCCCCGTTCCTAACTATGGCTACACCTTC
TRBJ2-7,16,NA,TRBD2,TRBV10-3,CAISQKKASGGNEQYF,TGTGCCATCAGCCAAAAAAAGGCTAGCGGGGGGAACGAGCAGTACTTC
TRBJ1-3,14,NA,TRBD1,TRBV7-9,CASSLQGAGNTIYF,TGTGCCAGCAGCCTACAGGGGGCCGGAAACACCATATATTTT
TRBJ2-7,15,NA,TRBD1,TRBV9,CASSVAGQPQYEQYF,TGTGCCAGCAGCGTAGCGGGACAGCCCCAATACGAGCAGTACTTC